What follows is one TCR beta chain and its context. The sample originates from a study of blood T cell repertoires in COVID-19. Study summary: The analysed material was cDNA or gDNA that came from T cells, B-cell-depleted T cells, or PBMCs.

V was shortened by 4 bases and J by 2 bases, with 15 bases between the two germline ends. This CDR3 region has 15 residues. Germline values: CDR1 GTSNPN, CDR2 SVGIG (reference sequence). In the authors' workflow: Reference gene primers were amplified, and this amplification served to estimate nucleated cell counts. The method was immunoSEQ multiplex PCR; TCRdb's version includes in-frame clones alone and lacks a portion of them. V, J and clone size were drawn from that table, and D and trimming were deduced from the DNA. This table has 30,000 to 35,000 clones, about nine tenths appearing once. The sequence came from a human donor with active COVID-19. The donor label of this sample is uncertain. The specimen sequenced was peripheral blood. V gene TRBV30 combines with J gene TRBJ1-5; D might be TRBD1 (6 bases). The CDR3 sequence is CAWTGDGYRNQPQHF. The CDR3 bases are TGTGCCTGGACAGGGGATGGGTACCGCAATCAGCCCCAGCATTTT.